The source of this TCR beta chain is a study of human CD8 memory T cell subsets. The CDR3 spans 12 residues. Germline V gene sequence: CDR1 LGHDT, CDR2 YNNKEL (reference sequence). Study-level points and caveats: The Chao1 estimates suggested that precursor exhausted T cells were less diverse than stem-like memory T cells.

UMI-labeled 5' RACE was used, and it produced the TCR beta libraries. TCRdb re-called the 5' RACE reads; one entry per CDR3 protein, DNA not given. This sample's clone table lists about 17,000 distinct CDR3 sequences. A note on this clonotype: Its specificity is not known.

The stem-like memory CD8+ T cells (TSTEM) had a CCR7+ PD-1- TIGIT- phenotype. This TCR came from a human donor in good health. The sequenced sample was CD8+ stem-like memory T cells (TSCM and TCM) sorted from PBMCs. The subset is: stem-like memory CD8 T cells (TSTEM), CCR7+ PD-1- TIGIT-. This chain uses TRBV3-1 with TRBJ2-7; TCRdb selects TRBD1, and the lack of DNA leaves this call unchecked. The CDR3 sequence: CASSRQVDEQYF.